What follows are 15 T cell receptor beta chains derived from one specimen sequenced in a study of spatial heterogeneity in lung cancer. TCRdb re-called the 5' RACE reads through MiXCR, storing one row per CDR3 protein. The data contain about 36,000 distinct CDR3 sequences, less than 5.5% of them singletons. Time point reported: sample taken at primary tumor resection. Unsorted whole RNA of tumor, nontumor lung or frozen PBMC was sequenced. The specimen was PBMCs, collected at surgery. Receptors originate from a female donor with early-stage non-small cell lung cancer.

This clonotype was observed many times. V gene TRBV6-1 combines with J gene TRBJ1-1; D uncertain. Trimming removed 10 bases at V and 1 base at J, with 7 bases between. This CDR3 is 11 amino acids long. The V gene's germline CDR1 is MNHNS and CDR2 SASEGT. In DNA, the CDR3 is TGTGCCACTTCAGGGAACACTGAAGCTTTCTTT. Protein: CATSGNTEAFF.

The sample holds many counts of this clonotype. This chain's CDR3 is CASSMGVTSTDTQYF. The CDR3 region has the DNA TGCGCCAGCAGCATGGGTGTTACAAGCACAGATACGCAGTATTTT. The chain links TRBV5-1 to TRBJ2-3; D is undetermined. This CDR3 contains 15 residues. The V and J ends lost 4 bases and 0 bases respectively, with 12 bases between them. Germline V gene sequence: CDR1 SGHRS, CDR2 YFSETQ. The whole variable domain, filled in from reference TRBV5-1 and TRBJ2-3, reads KAGVTQTPRYLIKTRGQQVTLSCSPISGHRSVSWYQQTPGQGLQFLFEYFSETQRNKGNFPGRFSGRQFSNSRSEMNVSTLELGDSALYLCASSMGVTSTDTQYFGPGTRLTVL.

This clonotype was counted a few times. The rearrangement links TRBV2 to TRBJ1-2, with 8 bases aligning to TRBD1. The CDR3 is 13 residues long. J gave up 7 bases and V 5 bases, and 6 bases lay outside the gene matches. Germline assignment: CDR1 SNHLY and CDR2 FYNNEI. CDR3 protein: CASSPTGAIGYTF. CDR3 DNA sequence: TGTGCCAGCAGTCCGACAGGGGCAATTGGCTACACCTTC.

This clonotype was seen ten or more times. This chain links TRBV6-5 with TRBJ1-2, with 8 bases matching TRBD1. The V and J ends lost 7 bases and 8 bases, in that order; junction bases with no gene match: 12. Germline-derived CDR1 and CDR2 are MNHEY and SVGAGI. This CDR3 has 14 amino acids. CDR3 protein: CASTGNDRGGGYTF. The CDR3, as DNA: TGTGCCAGCACCGGGAACGACAGGGGAGGCGGCTACACCTTC.

This clonotype showed up many times. The CDR3 DNA sequence: TGCGCCAGTCCTAAACGCGAGCAGTACTTC. This translates into CASPKREQYF. The chain employs TRBV5-1 and TRBJ2-7; D uncertain. Trimming pared 8 bases from V and 6 bases from J, leaving 9 bases between. This CDR3 is built from 10 residues. The V gene's germline CDR1 is SGHRS and CDR2 YFSETQ.

A remark on this clonotype: This may stem from a read error, because a much larger clone lies one nucleotide away. V gene TRBV5-5 combines with J gene TRBJ1-2; D not resolved. This CDR3 comprises 17 residues. Germline CDR1 reads SGHKS; CDR2 reads YYEKEE (reference sequence). The DNA for the CDR3 is TGTGTCAGCAGCCCATCACCCTCATACGCTGATAACTATGGCTACACCTTC. It yields the protein CVSSPSPSYADNYGYTF. The entire variable domain, with the rest obtained from reference TRBV5-5 and TRBJ1-2, is as follows: DAGVTQSPTHLIKTRGQQVTLRCSPISGHKSVSWYQQVLGQGPQFIFQYYEKEERGRGNFPDRFSARQFPNYSSELNVNALLLGDSALYLCVSSPSPSYADNYGYTFGSGTRLTVV.

This clonotype was detected ten times or more. The J gene is TRBJ2-3, the V gene TRBV10-1, with TRBD2 matching 10 bases. V lost 3 bases and J lost 5; bases outside the gene matches: 8. There are 16 residues in the CDR3. The germline V gene encodes CDR1 WNHNN and CDR2 SYGVQD (reference sequence). CDR3 sequence reads: CASSDTLAGDEDTQYF. The CDR3 DNA reads TGCGCCAGCAGTGATACCCTAGCGGGAGATGAAGATACGCAGTATTTT.

This clonotype was recorded many times. The rearrangement joins TRBV12-3 or TRBV12-4 to TRBJ2-3, with 9 bases lining up with TRBD1. The CDR3 is 15 residues long. J was trimmed by 4 bases and V by 6 bases; bases with no gene match: 8. The CDR3 nucleotides are TGTGCCAGCAGGCCCTGGGACAGGGAGGCAGATACGCAGTATTTT. This encodes CASRPWDREADTQYF.

This clonotype was counted only a few times. The chain uses TRBV10-1 and TRBJ2-1; TRBD2 might be the D (5 bases). The germline V gene encodes CDR1 WNHNN and CDR2 SYGVQD (reference sequence). The CDR3 loop spans 16 amino acids. Trimming took 0 bases from V and 3 from J, leaving 12 bases between them. The CDR3 protein is CASSESDSRNYNEQFF. CDR3 bases: TGCGCCAGCAGTGAGTCGGACTCACGGAACTACAATGAGCAGTTCTTC.

This clonotype was counted many times. This chain connects TRBV21-1 to TRBJ2-1; the D call of TRBD1 is as the table states it, not checked on the DNA. TRBV21-1 is annotated as a pseudogene. This CDR3 comprises 13 residues. Written as DNA, the CDR3 is TGTGCCAGCAGCAAGGGACAGGGGAATGAGCAGTTCTTC. Its protein product is CASSKGQGNEQFF.

This clonotype was seen repeatedly, ten times or more. The chain joins TRBV6-5 to TRBJ2-1; 9 nucleotides match TRBD2. Germline V gene lookup returns CDR1 MNHEY and CDR2 SVGAGI. Unmatched junction bases numbered 13, after V lost 7 bases and J lost 12 bases. This CDR3 comprises 14 residues. The chain's CDR3 is CASTTAGGPGVQFF. The CDR3 coding sequence is TGTGCCAGCACCACTGCGGGAGGGCCGGGTGTGCAGTTCTTC.

This clonotype showed up just a few times. DNA for the CDR3: TGTGCCAGCAGTCCGGGACTGAGGTCTGGAAACACCATATATTTT. It encodes CASSPGLRSGNTIYF. The chain links TRBV12-3 or TRBV12-4 to TRBJ1-3; maybe TRBD1 (5 bases). With 5 bases removed from V and 1 base from J, the gap between germline ends came to 12 bases. This CDR3 is 15 amino acids long.

This clonotype was detected ten times or more. The chain carries TRBV12-3 or TRBV12-4 and TRBJ2-1; 8 nucleotides agree with TRBD2. V shed 3 bases, J shed 0 bases, and the junction held 1 base outside the gene matches. There are 15 residues in the CDR3. CDR3 sequence reads: CASSFRGGSYNEQFF. The CDR3 nucleotides read TGTGCCAGCAGTTTCCGGGGGGGCTCCTACAATGAGCAGTTCTTC.

This clonotype has only a few counts. J is TRBJ2-7 and V is TRBV20-1, with D tentatively TRBD2 (6 bases). The germline V and J ends were trimmed by 6 bases and 6 bases, with 18 bases remaining between them. Germline CDR1 reads DFQATT; CDR2 reads SNEGSKA (reference sequence). The CDR3 runs to 13 residues. CDR3: CSAPTYMGGEQYF. CDR3 nucleotide sequence: TGCAGTGCGCCGACATACATGGGGGGCGAGCAGTACTTC.

In its sample, this clonotype was seen a few times. The chain is built from TRBV7-9 and TRBJ2-3, with 12 bases that match TRBD2. The CDR3 sequence is 16 residues long. The V gene end was trimmed by 6 bases and the J gene end by 2 bases; junction bases not matched to a gene: 6. Germline CDR1 SEHNR, CDR2 FQNEAQ (reference sequence). The CDR3 nucleotides read TGTGCCAGCAGTATACTAGCGGGGGGTCACACAGATACGCAGTATTTT. It yields the protein CASSILAGGHTDTQYF.